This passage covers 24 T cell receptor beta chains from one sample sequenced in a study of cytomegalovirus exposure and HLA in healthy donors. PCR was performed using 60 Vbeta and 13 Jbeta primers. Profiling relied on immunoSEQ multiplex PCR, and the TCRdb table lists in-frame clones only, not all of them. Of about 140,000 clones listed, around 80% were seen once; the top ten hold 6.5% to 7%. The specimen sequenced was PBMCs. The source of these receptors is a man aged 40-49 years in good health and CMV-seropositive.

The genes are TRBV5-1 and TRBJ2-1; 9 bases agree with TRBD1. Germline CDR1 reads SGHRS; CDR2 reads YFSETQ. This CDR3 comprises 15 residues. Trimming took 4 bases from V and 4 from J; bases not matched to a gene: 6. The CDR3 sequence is CASSLPGQGYNEQFF. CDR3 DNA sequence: TGCGCCAGCAGCCTTCCGGGACAGGGATACAATGAGCAGTTCTTC.

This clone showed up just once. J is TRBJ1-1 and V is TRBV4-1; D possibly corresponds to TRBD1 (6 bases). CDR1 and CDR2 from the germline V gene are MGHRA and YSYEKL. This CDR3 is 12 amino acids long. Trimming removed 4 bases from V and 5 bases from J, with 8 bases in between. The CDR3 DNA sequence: TGCGCCAGCAGCCCTCAGGGGACTGAAGCTTTCTTT. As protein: CASSPQGTEAFF.

CDR3 sequence: CASRPQGSNYGYTF. The CDR3 region has the DNA TGTGCCAGCAGACCTCAGGGGTCTAACTATGGCTACACCTTC. V is TRBV6-5 and J is TRBJ1-2; the D gene is possibly TRBD1 (6 bases). Germline V gene data show CDR1 as MNHEY and CDR2 as SVGAGI. The CDR3 consists of 14 residues. Trimming removed 6 bases from V and 0 bases from J, with 11 bases in between.

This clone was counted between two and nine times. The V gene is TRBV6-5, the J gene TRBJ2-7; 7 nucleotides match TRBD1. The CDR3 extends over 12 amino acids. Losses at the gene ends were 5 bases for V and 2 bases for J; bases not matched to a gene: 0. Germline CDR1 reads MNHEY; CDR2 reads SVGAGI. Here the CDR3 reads CASSGTAYEQYF. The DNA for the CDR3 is TGTGCCAGCAGTGGGACAGCCTACGAGCAGTACTTC.

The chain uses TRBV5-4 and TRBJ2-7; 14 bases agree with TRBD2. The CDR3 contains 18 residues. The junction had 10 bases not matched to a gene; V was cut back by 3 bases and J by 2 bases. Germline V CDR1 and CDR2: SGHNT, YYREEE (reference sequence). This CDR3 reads CASSSDGTSGSSPYEQYF. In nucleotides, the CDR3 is TGTGCCAGCAGCTCCGATGGGACTAGCGGGAGTTCCCCCTACGAGCAGTACTTC.

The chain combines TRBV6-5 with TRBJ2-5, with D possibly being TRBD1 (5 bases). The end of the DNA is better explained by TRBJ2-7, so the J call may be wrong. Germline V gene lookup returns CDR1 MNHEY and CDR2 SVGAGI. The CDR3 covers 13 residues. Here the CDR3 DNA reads TGTGCCAGCAAGTTTAAGGGGTCAAGCGAGCAGTACTTC. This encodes CASKFKGSSEQYF.

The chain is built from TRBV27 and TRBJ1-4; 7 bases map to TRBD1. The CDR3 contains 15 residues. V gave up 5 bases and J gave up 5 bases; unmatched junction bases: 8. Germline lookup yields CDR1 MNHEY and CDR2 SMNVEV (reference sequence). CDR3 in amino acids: CASSPIGGRNEKLFF. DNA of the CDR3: TGTGCCAGCAGTCCGATAGGGGGCCGCAATGAAAAACTGTTTTTT.

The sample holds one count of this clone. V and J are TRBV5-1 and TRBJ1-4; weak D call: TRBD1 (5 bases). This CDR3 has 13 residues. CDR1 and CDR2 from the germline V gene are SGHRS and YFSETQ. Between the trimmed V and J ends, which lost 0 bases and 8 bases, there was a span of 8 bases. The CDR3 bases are TGCGCCAGCAGCTTGGGGACATCCGAAAAACTGTTTTTT. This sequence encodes CASSLGTSEKLFF.

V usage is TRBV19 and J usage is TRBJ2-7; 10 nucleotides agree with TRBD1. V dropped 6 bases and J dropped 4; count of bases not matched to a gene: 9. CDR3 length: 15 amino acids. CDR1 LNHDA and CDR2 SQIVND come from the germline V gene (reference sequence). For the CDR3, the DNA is TGTGCCAGTAGCTTAGGGACAGGGGAATTTTACGAGCAGTACTTC. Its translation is CASSLGTGEFYEQYF.

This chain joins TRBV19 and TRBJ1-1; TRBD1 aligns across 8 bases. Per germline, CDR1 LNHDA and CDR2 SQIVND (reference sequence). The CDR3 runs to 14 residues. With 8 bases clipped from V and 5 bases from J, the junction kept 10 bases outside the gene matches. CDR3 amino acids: CASEPQGVGTEAFF. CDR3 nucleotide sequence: TGTGCCAGTGAACCACAGGGGGTGGGAACTGAAGCTTTCTTT.

CDR3 bases: TGTGCCAGCAGCTTACCAGGGGGGATGAACACTGAAGCTTTCTTT. This encodes CASSLPGGMNTEAFF. This rearrangement joins TRBV4-2 to TRBJ1-1, with 7 bases matching TRBD1. Germline CDR1 LGHNA, CDR2 YNFKEQ. The CDR3 spans 15 residues. With 5 bases clipped from V and 0 bases from J, the junction kept 6 bases outside the gene matches.

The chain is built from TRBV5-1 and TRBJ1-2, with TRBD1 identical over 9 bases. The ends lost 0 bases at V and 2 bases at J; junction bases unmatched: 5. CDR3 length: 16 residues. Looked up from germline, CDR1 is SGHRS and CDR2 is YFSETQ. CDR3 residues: CASSLAGTGTNYGYTF. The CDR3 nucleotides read TGCGCCAGCAGCTTGGCGGGGACAGGGACCAACTATGGCTACACCTTC.

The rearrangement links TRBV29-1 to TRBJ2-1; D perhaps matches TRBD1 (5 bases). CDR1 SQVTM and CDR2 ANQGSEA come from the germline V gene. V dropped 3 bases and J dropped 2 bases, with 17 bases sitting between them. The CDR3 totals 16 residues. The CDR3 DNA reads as TGCAGCGTTGAGCACTTGTCAGGGTCTACCTACAATGAGCAGTTCTTC. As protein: CSVEHLSGSTYNEQFF.

CDR3 DNA: TGTGCCAGCAGCCAAGATTTCGGGCGGGGGGGAAAGCAGTACTTC. It yields the protein CASSQDFGRGGKQYF. The chain couples TRBV14 to TRBJ2-7; TRBD2 agrees at 9 bases. Germline-derived CDR1 and CDR2 are SGHDN and FVKESK. V dropped 0 bases and J dropped 8; count of bases not matched to a gene: 8. CDR3 length: 15 residues.

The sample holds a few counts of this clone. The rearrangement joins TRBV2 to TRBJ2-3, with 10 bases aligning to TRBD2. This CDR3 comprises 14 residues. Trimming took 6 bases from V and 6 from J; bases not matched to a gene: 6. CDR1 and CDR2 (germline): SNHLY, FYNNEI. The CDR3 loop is CASSQQTSGDTQYF. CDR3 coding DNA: TGTGCCAGCAGCCAACAGACTAGCGGGGATACGCAGTATTTT.

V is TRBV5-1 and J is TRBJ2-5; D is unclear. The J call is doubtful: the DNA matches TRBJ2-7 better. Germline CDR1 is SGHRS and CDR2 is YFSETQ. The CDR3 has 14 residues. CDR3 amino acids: CASSLQSRQYEQYF. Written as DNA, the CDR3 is TGCGCCAGCAGCTTGCAATCCAGACAATACGAGCAGTACTTC.

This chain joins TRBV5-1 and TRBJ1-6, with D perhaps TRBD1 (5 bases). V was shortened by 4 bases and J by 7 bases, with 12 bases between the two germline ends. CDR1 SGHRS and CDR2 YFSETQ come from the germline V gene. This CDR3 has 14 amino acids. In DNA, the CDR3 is TGCGCCAGCAGCCTAATCACAGGAAATTCACCCCTCCACTTT. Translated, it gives CASSLITGNSPLHF.

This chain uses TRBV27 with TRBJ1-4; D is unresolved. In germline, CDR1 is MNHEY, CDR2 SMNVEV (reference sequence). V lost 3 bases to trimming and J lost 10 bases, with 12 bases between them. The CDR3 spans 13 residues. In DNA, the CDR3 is TGTGCCAGCAGTTTTGGAGTCCGGGGAAAACTGTTTTTT. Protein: CASSFGVRGKLFF. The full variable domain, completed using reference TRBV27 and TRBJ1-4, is EAQVTQNPRYLITVTGKKLTVTCSQNMNHEYMSWYRQDPGLGLRQIYYSMNVEVTDKGDVPEGYKVSRKEKRNFPLILESPSPNQTSLYFCASSFGVRGKLFFGSGTQLSVL.

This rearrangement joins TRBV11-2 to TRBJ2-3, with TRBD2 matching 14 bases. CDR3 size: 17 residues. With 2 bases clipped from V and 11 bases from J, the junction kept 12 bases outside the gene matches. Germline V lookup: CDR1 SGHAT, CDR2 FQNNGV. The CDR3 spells CASSLRGLAGGPGGQYF. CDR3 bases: TGTGCCAGCAGCTTACGCGGACTAGCGGGAGGACCTGGGGGGCAGTATTTT. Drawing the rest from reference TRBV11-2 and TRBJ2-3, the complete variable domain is EAGVAQSPRYKIIEKRQSVAFWCNPISGHATLYWYQQILGQGPKLLIQFQNNGVVDDSQLPKDRFSAERLKGVDSTLKIQPAKLEDSAVYLCASSLRGLAGGPGGQYFGPGTRLTVL.

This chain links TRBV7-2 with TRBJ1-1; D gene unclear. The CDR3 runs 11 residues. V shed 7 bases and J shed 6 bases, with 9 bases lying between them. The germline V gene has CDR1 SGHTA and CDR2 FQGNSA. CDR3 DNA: TGTGCCAGCACCTCGTTCGCTGAAGCTTTCTTT. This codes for CASTSFAEAFF.

The CDR3 is CASSGTDGITDTQYF. CDR3 nucleotide sequence: TGCGCCAGCAGCGGTACGGACGGGATTACAGATACGCAGTATTTT. The chain recombines TRBV5-1 with TRBJ2-3, with a tentative D call TRBD2 (5 bases). The CDR3 covers 15 residues. Germline V gives CDR1 SGHRS, CDR2 YFSETQ. Trimming shortened V by 4 bases and J by 3 bases, and 15 bases separated the two germline ends.

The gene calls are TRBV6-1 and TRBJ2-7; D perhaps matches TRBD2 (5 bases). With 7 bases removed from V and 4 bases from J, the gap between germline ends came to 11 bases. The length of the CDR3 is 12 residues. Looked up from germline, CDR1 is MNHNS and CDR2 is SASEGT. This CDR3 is CASTMDSYEQYF. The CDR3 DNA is TGTGCCAGCACCATGGACTCTTACGAGCAGTACTTC.

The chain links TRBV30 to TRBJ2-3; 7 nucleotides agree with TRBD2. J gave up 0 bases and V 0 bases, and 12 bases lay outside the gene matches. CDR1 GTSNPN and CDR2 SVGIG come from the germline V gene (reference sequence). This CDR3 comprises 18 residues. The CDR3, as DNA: TGTGCCTGGAGTGTAAAGTATGGGGGAGGGCCGAGCACAGATACGCAGTATTTT. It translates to CAWSVKYGGGPSTDTQYF. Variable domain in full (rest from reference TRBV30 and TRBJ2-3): SQTIHQWPATLVQPVGSPLSLECTVEGTSNPNLYWYRQAAGRGLQLLFYSVGIGQISSEVPQNLSASRPQDRQFILSSKKLLLSDSGFYLCAWSVKYGGGPSTDTQYFGPGTRLTVL.

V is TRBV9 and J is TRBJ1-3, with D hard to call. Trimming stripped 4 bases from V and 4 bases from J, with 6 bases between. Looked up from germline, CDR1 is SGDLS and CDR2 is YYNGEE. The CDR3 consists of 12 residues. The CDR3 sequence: CASSLAGNTIYF. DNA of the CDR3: TGTGCCAGCAGCCTAGCAGGAAACACCATATATTTT.